This T cell receptor (beta chain) was captured in a study of shared clonotypes between healthy human individuals. Study-level results: Rarefaction revealed incomplete sorted-subset sequencing despite large depth.

Donors were healthy HIV-negative adults without recently reported acute infections or vaccinations. Investigators divided CD4+ cells into CD45RA+ naive and CD45RA-negative memory subsets. On this clone itself: The antigen is not known.

Sorted subsets were amplified in replicate PCRs using approximately 0.2 ug DNA, around 30,000 T cell genomes. Produced via immunoSEQ multiplex PCR; TCRdb's table is partial and in-frame only. The data show more than 2,000,000 clones, over 90% seen once. The clonotype was recovered from a man aged 18 to 29 in good health. Some clones in this sample may be carry-over from other donors' samples. Sequencing used naive CD4+ T cells from PBMCs. The subset denotes: CD45RA+ positively selected.

Here the CDR3 reads CASSLSGATEAFF. The CDR3 DNA sequence: TGTGCCAGCAGCTTGTCCGGGGCCACTGAAGCTTTCTTT. The rearrangement joins TRBV7-8 to TRBJ1-1; possibly TRBD1 for D (5 bases). This CDR3 contains 13 residues. Germline CDR1 is SGHVS and CDR2 is FQNEAQ. Deletions cut 3 bases from V and 4 bases from J, with 9 bases between.